The 16 T cell receptor beta chains below all came from one sample that was sequenced in a study of blood T cell repertoires in COVID-19. Generated by immunoSEQ multiplex PCR, the TCRdb table keeps only in-frame clones and is missing some. The sample has some 70,000 clones; around 90% are singletons. The sample comprised peripheral blood. The receptors derive from a woman aged 45-60 years with COVID-19, enrolled during active disease.

This sequence joins TRBV11-2 and TRBJ1-1, with TRBD1 as a possible D gene (5 bases). In germline, CDR1 is SGHAT, CDR2 FQNNGV. The CDR3 runs to 14 residues. The V and J ends lost 5 bases and 5 bases respectively, with 15 bases between them. Written as DNA, the CDR3 is TGTGCCAGCAGCCCGGTTCAGGGAAAGACTGAAGCTTTCTTT. Its protein product is CASSPVQGKTEAFF.

The sample holds one count of this clone. The rearrangement links TRBV6-5 to TRBJ1-2; 8 positions match TRBD1. CDR1 and CDR2 from the germline V gene are MNHEY and SVGAGI. This CDR3 contains 13 residues. After removal of 7 bases from V and 4 bases from J, the junction contained 5 bases not matched to a gene. DNA of the CDR3: TGTGCCAGCAAACGTCAGGGGGCCTATGGCTACACCTTC. Encoded protein: CASKRQGAYGYTF.

The gene calls are TRBV12-3 or TRBV12-4 and TRBJ2-7, with TRBD2 as a possible D gene (5 bases). This CDR3 contains 13 residues. V shed 4 bases and J shed 6 bases, with 13 bases lying between them. The CDR3 DNA reads as TGTGCCAGCAGTTCTGACTCTCGGGGCGAGCAGTACTTC. This codes for CASSSDSRGEQYF.

The chain links TRBV19 to TRBJ1-6; D is unclear. CDR1 and CDR2 (germline): LNHDA, SQIVND (reference sequence). The ends were cut back, 5 bases at V and 7 bases at J, with 12 bases in the middle. The CDR3 is made up of 14 amino acids. Here the CDR3 DNA reads TGTGCCAGTAGTGCGGTATTCGGGAATTCACCCCTCCACTTT. Its protein is CASSAVFGNSPLHF.

This clone was picked up one time. The genes are TRBV5-4 and TRBJ1-2; D is ambiguous. Germline V gene data show CDR1 as SGHNT and CDR2 as YYREEE (reference sequence). This CDR3 spans 12 amino acids. Trimming cost V 4 bases and J 13 bases, with 17 bases left between them. This CDR3 is CASSQPGKEVTF. The CDR3 DNA sequence: TGTGCCAGCAGCCAACCGGGGAAAGAGGTCACCTTC.

The V gene is TRBV12-3 or TRBV12-4, the J gene TRBJ2-1, with D unclear. The CDR3 covers 12 residues. The V gene lost 6 bases and the J gene lost 6 bases, with 9 bases spanning the gap. The CDR3 spells CASSLNFNEQFF. CDR3 DNA: TGTGCCAGCAGCCTTAACTTCAATGAGCAGTTCTTC.

In this sample, this clone turned up once. The rearrangement uses TRBV6-6 and TRBJ2-3; 11 bases line up with TRBD2. CDR1 and CDR2 from the germline V gene are MNHNY and SVGAGI (reference sequence). The J segment lost 1 base and the V segment lost 6 bases, leaving 0 bases of the junction unmatched. The CDR3 sequence is 14 residues long. The CDR3 is CASRGLAGTDTQYF. In DNA, the CDR3 is TGTGCCAGCAGGGGACTAGCGGGCACAGATACGCAGTATTTT.

The chain combines TRBV24-1 with TRBJ2-5; 7 bases are shared with TRBD2. Germline V CDR1 and CDR2: KGHDR, SFDVKD. The CDR3 runs to 15 residues. With 7 bases clipped from V and 3 bases from J, the junction kept 10 bases outside the gene matches. The CDR3 region has the DNA TGTGCCACCAGCAACCAAGCCGGGACTAAAGAGACCCAGTACTTC. The encoded protein is CATSNQAGTKETQYF.

V and J are TRBV7-2 and TRBJ2-7; possible D gene TRBD2, 7 bases. The CDR3 totals 15 residues. Trimming cost V 1 base and J 4 bases, with 14 bases left between them. The V gene's germline CDR1 is SGHTA and CDR2 FQGNSA. DNA for the CDR3: TGTGCCAGCAGCTTAGTGGGGGGGCGCGTTTACGAGCAGTACTTC. Protein product: CASSLVGGRVYEQYF.

The chain uses TRBV28 and TRBJ2-2, with TRBD2 identical over 7 bases. V dropped 5 bases and J dropped 3; count of bases not matched to a gene: 12. Per the germline V gene, CDR1 is MDHEN and CDR2 is SYDVKM. The CDR3 has 17 amino acids. In nucleotides, the CDR3 is TGTGCCAGCAGTACGCCAGCCTCTAGCGGATACACCGGGGAGCTGTTTTTT. The encoded protein is CASSTPASSGYTGELFF.

The chain uses TRBV6-1 and TRBJ2-1, with unresolved D. There are 13 residues in the CDR3. V was clipped by 1 base and J by 13 bases, with 14 bases between them. CDR1 is MNHNS, CDR2 SASEGT, per germline. The CDR3 sequence: CASSEEAPRKQFF. CDR3 bases: TGTGCCAGCAGTGAAGAGGCCCCGAGGAAACAGTTCTTC.

This clone was picked up a small number of times. The chain uses TRBV4-2 and TRBJ2-1; 11 nucleotides match TRBD2. Trimming took 1 base from V and 9 from J; bases not matched to a gene: 2. The CDR3 is made up of 14 amino acids. Germline assignment: CDR1 LGHNA and CDR2 YNFKEQ. The DNA for the CDR3 is TGTGCCAGCAGCCAAGCCGGGACTAGCGGTGAGCAGTTCTTC. It encodes CASSQAGTSGEQFF.

The gene calls are TRBV28 and TRBJ1-5, with D possibly being TRBD1 (5 bases). CDR3 size: 12 residues. The V end lost 8 bases, the J end lost 7 bases, and 12 bases lay between the germline ends. Per germline, CDR1 MDHEN and CDR2 SYDVKM. The CDR3 bases are TGTGCCAGCGGGGGGAACGGACAGCCCCAGCATTTT. This encodes CASGGNGQPQHF. Based on the CDR3 plus reference TRBV28 and TRBJ1-5, the full variable domain is DVKVTQSSRYLVKRTGEKVFLECVQDMDHENMFWYRQDPGLGLRLIYFSYDVKMKEKGDIPEGYSVSREKKERFSLILESASTNQTSMYLCASGGNGQPQHFGDGTRLSIL.

This clone has a single count. V is TRBV24-1 and J is TRBJ1-5; possible D gene TRBD1, 6 bases. The ends were cut back, 3 bases at V and 4 bases at J, with 9 bases in the middle. Germline CDR1 and CDR2: KGHDR and SFDVKD. The CDR3 loop spans 14 amino acids. The CDR3 loop reads CATSDITGNQPQHF. The CDR3 coding sequence is TGTGCCACCAGTGATATAACAGGGAATCAGCCCCAGCATTTT.

This chain connects TRBV5-4 to TRBJ1-2; maybe TRBD1 (5 bases). The CDR3 contains 14 residues. Per the germline V gene, CDR1 is SGHNT and CDR2 is YYREEE (reference sequence). V was shortened by 1 base and J by 6 bases, with 13 bases between the two germline ends. CDR3 bases: TGTGCCAGCAGCTTGAACCGGGGGAACGATGGCTACACCTTC. The encoded protein is CASSLNRGNDGYTF.

The chain links TRBV4-3 to TRBJ1-2; no clear D. This CDR3 is 12 amino acids long. Trimming shortened V by 5 bases and J by 8 bases, and 12 bases separated the two germline ends. Germline CDR1 and CDR2: LGHNA and YSLEER. The CDR3 loop is CASSYRSYGYTF. In nucleotides, the CDR3 is TGCGCCAGCAGCTATAGGAGCTACGGCTACACCTTC.